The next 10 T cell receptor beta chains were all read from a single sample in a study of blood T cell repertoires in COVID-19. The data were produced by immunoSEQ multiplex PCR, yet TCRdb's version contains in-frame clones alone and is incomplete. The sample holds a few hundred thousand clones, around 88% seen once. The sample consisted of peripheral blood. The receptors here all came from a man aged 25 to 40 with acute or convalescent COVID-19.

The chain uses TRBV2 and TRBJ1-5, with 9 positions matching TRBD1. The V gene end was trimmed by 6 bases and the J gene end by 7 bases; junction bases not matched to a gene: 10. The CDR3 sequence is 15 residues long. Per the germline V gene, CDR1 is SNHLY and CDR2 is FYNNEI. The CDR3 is CASRVLQGAGQPQHF. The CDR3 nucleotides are TGTGCCAGCAGAGTGCTACAGGGGGCAGGGCAGCCCCAGCATTTT.

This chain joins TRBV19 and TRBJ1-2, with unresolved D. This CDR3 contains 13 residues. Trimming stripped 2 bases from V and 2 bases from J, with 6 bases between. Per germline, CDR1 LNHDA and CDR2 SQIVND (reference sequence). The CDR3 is CASSISQNYGYTF. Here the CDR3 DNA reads TGTGCCAGTAGTATATCCCAGAACTATGGCTACACCTTC.

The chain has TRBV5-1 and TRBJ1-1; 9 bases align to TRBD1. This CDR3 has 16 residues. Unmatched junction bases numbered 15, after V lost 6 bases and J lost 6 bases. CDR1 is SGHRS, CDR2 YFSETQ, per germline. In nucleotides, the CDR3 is TGCGCCAGCAATAAACAGGGGGCGCTATATGAGTCTGAAGCTTTCTTT. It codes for CASNKQGALYESEAFF.

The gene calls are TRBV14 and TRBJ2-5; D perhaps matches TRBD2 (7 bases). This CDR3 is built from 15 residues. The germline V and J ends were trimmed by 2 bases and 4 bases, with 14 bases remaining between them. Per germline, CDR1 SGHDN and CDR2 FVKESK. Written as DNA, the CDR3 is TGTGCCAGCAGCCAATATACAGGGAGGGGAGAGACCCAGTACTTC. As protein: CASSQYTGRGETQYF.

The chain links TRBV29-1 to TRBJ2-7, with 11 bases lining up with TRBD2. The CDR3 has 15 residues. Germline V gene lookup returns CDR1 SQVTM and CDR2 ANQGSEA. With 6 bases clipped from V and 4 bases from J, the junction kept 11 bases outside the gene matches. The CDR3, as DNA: TGCAGCGTCGGAAGCGGGACTAGCGGCCTATACGAGCAGTACTTC. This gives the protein CSVGSGTSGLYEQYF.

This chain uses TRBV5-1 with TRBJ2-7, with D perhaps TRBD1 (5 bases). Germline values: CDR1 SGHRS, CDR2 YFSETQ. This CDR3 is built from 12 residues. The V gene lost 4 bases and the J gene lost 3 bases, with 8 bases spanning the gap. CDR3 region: CASSIGDYEQYF. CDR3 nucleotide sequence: TGCGCCAGCAGCATAGGGGACTACGAGCAGTACTTC.

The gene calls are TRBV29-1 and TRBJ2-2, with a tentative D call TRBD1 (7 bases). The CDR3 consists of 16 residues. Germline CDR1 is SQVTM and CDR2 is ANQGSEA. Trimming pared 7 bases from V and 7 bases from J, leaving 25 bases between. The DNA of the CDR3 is TGCAGCGCCGGAATAGAGGGGGCCCGCGGGATCGGGGAGCTGTTTTTT. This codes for CSAGIEGARGIGELFF.

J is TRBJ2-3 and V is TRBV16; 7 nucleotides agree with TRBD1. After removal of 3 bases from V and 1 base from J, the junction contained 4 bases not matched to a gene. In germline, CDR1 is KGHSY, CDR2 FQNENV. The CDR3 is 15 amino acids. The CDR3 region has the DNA TGTGCCAGCAGCCAGTACAGGGGAGGCACAGATACGCAGTATTTT. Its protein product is CASSQYRGGTDTQYF. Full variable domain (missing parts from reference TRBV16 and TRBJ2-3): GEEVAQTPKHLVRGEGQKAKLYCAPIKGHSYVFWYQQVLKNEFKFLISFQNENVFDETGMPKERFSAKCLPNSPCSLEIQATKLEDSAVYFCASSQYRGGTDTQYFGPGTRLTVL.

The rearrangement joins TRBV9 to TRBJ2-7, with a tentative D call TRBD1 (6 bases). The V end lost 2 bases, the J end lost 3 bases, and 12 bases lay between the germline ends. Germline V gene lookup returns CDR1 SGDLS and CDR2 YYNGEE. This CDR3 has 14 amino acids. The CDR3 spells CASSVSGAVYEQYF. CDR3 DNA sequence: TGTGCCAGCAGCGTGTCAGGGGCGGTCTACGAGCAGTACTTC. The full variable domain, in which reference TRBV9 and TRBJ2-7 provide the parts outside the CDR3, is DSGVTQTPKHLITATGQRVTLRCSPRSGDLSVYWYQQSLDQGLQFLIQYYNGEERAKGNILERFSAQQFPDLHSELNLSSLELGDSALYFCASSVSGAVYEQYFGPGTRLTVT.

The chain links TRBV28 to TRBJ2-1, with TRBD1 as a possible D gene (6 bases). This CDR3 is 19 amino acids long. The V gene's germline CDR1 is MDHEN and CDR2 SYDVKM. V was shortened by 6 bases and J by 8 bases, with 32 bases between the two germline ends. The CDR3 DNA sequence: TGTGCCAGCAGCCGAACTAGATTTACGGGGACACCTTACGGGGATGAGCAGTTCTTC. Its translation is CASSRTRFTGTPYGDEQFF. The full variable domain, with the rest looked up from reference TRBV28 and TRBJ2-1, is DVKVTQSSRYLVKRTGEKVFLECVQDMDHENMFWYRQDPGLGLRLIYFSYDVKMKEKGDIPEGYSVSREKKERFSLILESASTNQTSMYLCASSRTRFTGTPYGDEQFFGPGTRLTVL.